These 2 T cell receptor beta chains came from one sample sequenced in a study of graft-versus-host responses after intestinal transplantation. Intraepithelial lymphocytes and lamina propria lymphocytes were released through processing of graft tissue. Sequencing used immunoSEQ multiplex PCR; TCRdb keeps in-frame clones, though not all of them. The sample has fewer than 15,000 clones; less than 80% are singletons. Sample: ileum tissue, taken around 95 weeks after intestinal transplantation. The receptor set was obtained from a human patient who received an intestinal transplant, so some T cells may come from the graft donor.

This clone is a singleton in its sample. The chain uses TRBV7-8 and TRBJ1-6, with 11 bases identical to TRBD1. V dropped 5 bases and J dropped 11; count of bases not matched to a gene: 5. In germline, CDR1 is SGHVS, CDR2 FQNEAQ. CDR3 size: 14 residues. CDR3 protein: CASSPGQGAPPLHF. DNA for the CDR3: TGTGCCAGCAGCCCTGGACAGGGGGCTCCACCCCTCCACTTT. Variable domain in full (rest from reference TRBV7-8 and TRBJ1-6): GAGVSQSPRYKVAKRGQDVALRCDPISGHVSLFWYQQALGQGPEFLTYFQNEAQLDKSGLPSDRFFAERPEGSVSTLKIQRTQQEDSAVYLCASSPGQGAPPLHFGNGTRLTVT.

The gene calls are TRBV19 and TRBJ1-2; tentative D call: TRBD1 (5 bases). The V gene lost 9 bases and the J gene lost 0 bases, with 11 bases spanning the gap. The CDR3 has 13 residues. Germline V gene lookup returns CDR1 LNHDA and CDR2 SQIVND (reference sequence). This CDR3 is CARQGGTNYGYTF. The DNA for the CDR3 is TGTGCCAGGCAGGGAGGAACTAACTATGGCTACACCTTC.